This TCR beta chain was identified during a study of T cell responses to AZD1222 COVID-19 vaccine. Germline V lookup: CDR1 SGHNT, CDR2 YYREEE (reference sequence). The ends were cut back, 4 bases at V and 2 bases at J, with 9 bases in the middle. The CDR3 is 13 residues long. The method was immunoSEQ multiplex PCR; TCRdb's version includes in-frame clones alone and lacks a portion of them. The sample yields some 96,000 clones, roughly 90% seen once. The V gene is TRBV5-4, the J gene TRBJ1-1, with D maybe TRBD1 (5 bases). This clonotype originated in an adult in good health. Material: peripheral blood, obtained on day 0 of AZD1222 vaccination. CDR3 in DNA: TGTGCCAGCAGCGTACAGGTTAACACTGAAGCTTTCTTT. It encodes CASSVQVNTEAFF.